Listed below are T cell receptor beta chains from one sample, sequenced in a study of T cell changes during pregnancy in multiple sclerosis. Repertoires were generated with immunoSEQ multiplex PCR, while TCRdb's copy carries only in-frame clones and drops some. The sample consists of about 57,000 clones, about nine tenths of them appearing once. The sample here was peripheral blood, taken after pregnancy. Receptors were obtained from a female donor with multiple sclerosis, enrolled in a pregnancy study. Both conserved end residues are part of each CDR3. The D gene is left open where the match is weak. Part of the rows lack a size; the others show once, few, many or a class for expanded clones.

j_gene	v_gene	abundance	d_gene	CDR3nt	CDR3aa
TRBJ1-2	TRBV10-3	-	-	TGTGCCATCAGCACCGCAGGGTTAGGCTATGGCTACACCTTC	CAISTAGLGYGYTF
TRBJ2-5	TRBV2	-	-	TGTGCCAGCAGTGAATGGGCAGGGCTCTACCAAGAGACCCAGTACTTC	CASSEWAGLYQETQYF
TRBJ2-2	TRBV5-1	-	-	TGCGCCAGCAGCTTGGGGGGGGGCGTCACCGGGGAGCTGTTTTTT	CASSLGGGVTGELFF
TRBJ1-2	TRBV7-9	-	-	TGTGCCAGCAGCCCCTTAAATCAGCAAAGGGGGAACTATGGCTACACCTTC	CASSPLNQQRGNYGYTF
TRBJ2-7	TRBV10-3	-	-	TGTGCCATCAGTGACAGCGACTACGAGCAGTACTTC	CAISDSDYEQYF
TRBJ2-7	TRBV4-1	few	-	TGCGCCAGCAGCCCCCGAATAGGGACTTCAGGCTACGAGCAGTACTTC	CASSPRIGTSGYEQYF
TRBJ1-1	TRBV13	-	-	TGTGCCAGCAGCTTCCTCCCGGGTTCAGTTACTGAAGCTTTCTTT	CASSFLPGSVTEAFF
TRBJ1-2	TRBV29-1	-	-	TGCAGCGTTGTAACTATCAACTATGGCTACACCTTC	CSVVTINYGYTF
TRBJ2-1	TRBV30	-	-	TGTGCCTGGAGTGTACCAACCACTGATGCGTTCTACAATGAGCAGTTCTTC	CAWSVPTTDAFYNEQFF
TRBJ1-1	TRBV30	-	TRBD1	TGTGCCTGGAGTAGGGGACAGGCGAACACTGAAGCTTTCTTT	CAWSRGQANTEAFF
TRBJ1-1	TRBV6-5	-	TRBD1	TGTGCCAGCACCGTGGACAGGATGGGGACTGAAGCTTTCTTT	CASTVDRMGTEAFF
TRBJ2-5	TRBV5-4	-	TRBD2	TGTGCCAGCAGCCCTAAGGGCGGGGGGGGAGAGACCCAGTACTTC	CASSPKGGGGETQYF
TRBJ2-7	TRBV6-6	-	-	TGTGCCAGCAGTTACTCCGGGGTAAATGGCTACGAGCAGTACTTC	CASSYSGVNGYEQYF
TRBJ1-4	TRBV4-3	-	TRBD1	TGCGCCAGCAGCCACAGGACAGGCCCAACTAATGAAAAACTGTTTTTT	CASSHRTGPTNEKLFF
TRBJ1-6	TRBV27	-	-	TGTGCCAGCAGTGCACAGGGTCGGTCACCCCTCCACTTT	CASSAQGRSPLHF
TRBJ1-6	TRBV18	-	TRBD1	TGTGCCAGCTCACCAGTTATGACAGGGGGGACTAATTCACCCCTCCACTTT	CASSPVMTGGTNSPLHF
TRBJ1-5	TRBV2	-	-	TGTGCCAGCAACGAGGTCCCAGACCAACAGCCCCAGCATTTT	CASNEVPDQQPQHF
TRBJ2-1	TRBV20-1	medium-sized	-	TGCAGTGCTCGCGGGTTCAATGAGCAGTTCTTC	CSARGFNEQFF
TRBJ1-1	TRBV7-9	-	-	TGTGCCAGCAGCCCCCAGGGCGAGGCTGAAGCTTTCTTT	CASSPQGEAEAFF
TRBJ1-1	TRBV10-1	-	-	TGCGCCAGCAGTGAGAACTATAAATCTGCAGCTTTCTTT	CASSENYKSAAFF
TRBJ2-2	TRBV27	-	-	TGTGCCAGCAGTCCAGGGATGGGGTCCACCGGGGAGCTGTTTTTT	CASSPGMGSTGELFF
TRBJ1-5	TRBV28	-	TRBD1	TGTGCCAGCAGTCTTACAGGGGGCCGGAGACAGCCCCAGCATTTT	CASSLTGGRRQPQHF
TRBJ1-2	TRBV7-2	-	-	TGTGCCAGCAGCGCCAAGGGACACCTTAACTATGGCTACACCTTC	CASSAKGHLNYGYTF
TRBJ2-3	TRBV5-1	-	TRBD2	TGCGCCAGCAACCGGGGGGTTCGGATTGATACGCAGTATTTT	CASNRGVRIDTQYF
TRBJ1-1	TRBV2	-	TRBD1	TGTGCCAGCAGTGCACAGGGGATGCGGAACACTGAAGCTTTCTTT	CASSAQGMRNTEAFF
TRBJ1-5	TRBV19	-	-	TGTGCCAGTAGTATCCGCAGGATAGATCAGCCCCAGCATTTT	CASSIRRIDQPQHF
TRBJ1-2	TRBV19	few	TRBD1	TGTGCCAGTAGTACCCCTCCGGGACAGGGGGCGCGTTCCGGCTACACCTTC	CASSTPPGQGARSGYTF
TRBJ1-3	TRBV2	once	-	TGTGCCAGCACCGGGGGAAACACCATATATTTT	CASTGGNTIYF
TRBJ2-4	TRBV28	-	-	TGTGCCAGCAGGCTCGCGGGCGCGGCCAAAAACATTCAGTACTTC	CASRLAGAAKNIQYF
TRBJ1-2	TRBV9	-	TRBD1	TGTGCCAGCGCGGAGGGGGCTAATGGCTACACCTTC	CASAEGANGYTF
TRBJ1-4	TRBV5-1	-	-	TGCGCCAGCAGCTTTGGTGCGGTAAATGAAAAACTGTTTTTT	CASSFGAVNEKLFF
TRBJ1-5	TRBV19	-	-	TGTGCCAGTAGTATCAGGGAGGGATTGCAGCCCCAGCATTTT	CASSIREGLQPQHF
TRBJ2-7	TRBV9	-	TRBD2	TGTGCCCGACTCGGGGGGGCGGAAAGAAAACAGTACTTC	CARLGGAERKQYF
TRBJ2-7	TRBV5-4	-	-	TGTGCCAGCAGCTTTAACCCGCCGGGGGAGCAGTACTTC	CASSFNPPGEQYF
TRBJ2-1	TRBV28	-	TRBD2	TGTGCCAGCAGTTTATTCGTGGCGGGGGGGGCCTACAATGAGCAGTTCTTC	CASSLFVAGGAYNEQFF
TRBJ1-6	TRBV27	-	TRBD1	TGTGCCAGCAGAGGGGGCATTGGAAATTCACCCCTCCACTTT	CASRGGIGNSPLHF
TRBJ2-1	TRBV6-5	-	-	TGTGCCAGCAGTTACAGGCAGGGTGAGGCCAATGAGCAGTTCTTC	CASSYRQGEANEQFF
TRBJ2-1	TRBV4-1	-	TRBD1	TGCGCCAGCAGCCAAGATGACAGGGGCTATTACAATGAGCAGTTCTTC	CASSQDDRGYYNEQFF
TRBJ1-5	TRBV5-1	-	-	TGCGCCAGCAGCCCGACAGGAATTAGCAATCAGCCCCAGCATTTT	CASSPTGISNQPQHF
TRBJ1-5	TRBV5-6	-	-	TGTGCCAGCAGCTCGACAGCAGATTATCAGCCCCAGCATTTT	CASSSTADYQPQHF
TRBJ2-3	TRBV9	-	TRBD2	TGTGCCAGCAGCGTAGAGGGAGGGGCGACCACAGATACGCAGTATTTT	CASSVEGGATTDTQYF
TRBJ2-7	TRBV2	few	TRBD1	TGTGCCAGCAGTGGGTGGCAGGGGGCTCCCTACGAGCAGTACTTC	CASSGWQGAPYEQYF
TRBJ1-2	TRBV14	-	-	TGTGCCAGCAGCCAAGATCATTGGCAATGCTATGGCTACACCTTC	CASSQDHWQCYGYTF
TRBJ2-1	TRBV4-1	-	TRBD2	TGCGCCAGCAGCCAAGCCGGGCTAGCGGGGGGGCCCTCAAGCAACAATGAGCAGTTCTTC	CASSQAGLAGGPSSNNEQFF
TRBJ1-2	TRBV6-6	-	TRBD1	TGTGCCAGCAGTTACTCGGCCAGGGGGATCAGTTTAGGCTACACCTTC	CASSYSARGISLGYTF
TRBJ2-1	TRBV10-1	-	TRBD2	TGCGCCAGCAGTAACCTAGCGGGGGGGCAAGAGCAGTTCTTC	CASSNLAGGQEQFF
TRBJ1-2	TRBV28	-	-	TGTGCCAGCAGAACCACTACAGGTTTTTACACCTTC	CASRTTTGFYTF
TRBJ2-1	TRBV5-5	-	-	TGTGCCAGCAGCCTCCTCTCTGTCAGCAATGAGCAGTTCTTC	CASSLLSVSNEQFF
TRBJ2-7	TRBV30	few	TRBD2	TGTGCCTGGAGTGTCAAGGCGGGGGGGACCGAGCAGTACTTC	CAWSVKAGGTEQYF
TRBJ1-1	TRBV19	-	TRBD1	TGTGCCAGTAGGAGGGGGCTCACTGAAGCTTTCTTT	CASRRGLTEAFF
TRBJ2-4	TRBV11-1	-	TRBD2	TGTGCCAGCAGCAACCGGACTAGCGGGGAAAACATTCAGTACTTC	CASSNRTSGENIQYF
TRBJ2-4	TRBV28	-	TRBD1	TGTGCCAGCAGTTCTAGGGCCGGGACAGGGGTCAAAAACATTCAGTACTTC	CASSSRAGTGVKNIQYF
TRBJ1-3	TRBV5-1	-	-	TGCGCCAGCAGCTTGGATGTAGACTCTGGAAACACCATATATTTT	CASSLDVDSGNTIYF
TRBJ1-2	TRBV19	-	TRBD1	TGTGCCAGTAGTAATTGGGGACAGGGCTTTAATGGCTACACCTTC	CASSNWGQGFNGYTF
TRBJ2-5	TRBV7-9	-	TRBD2	TGTGCCAGCAGCCCGGGGACTAGCGGGGGAATGGTAGAGACCCAGTACTTC	CASSPGTSGGMVETQYF
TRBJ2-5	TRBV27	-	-	TGTGCCAGCAGTAAGAGAAGCCAAGAGACCCAGTACTTC	CASSKRSQETQYF
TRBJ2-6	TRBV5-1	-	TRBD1	TGCGCCAGCAGCTTGGGACAGGGGAGCGAGGCCAACGTCCTGACTTTC	CASSLGQGSEANVLTF
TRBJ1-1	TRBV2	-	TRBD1	TGTGCCAGCAGGCAGGGGGACAGGGGGGGTAGACGGGCTTTCTTT	CASRQGDRGGRRAFF
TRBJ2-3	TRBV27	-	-	TGTGCCAGCAGTTTTAGTCCTCACGGCACAGATACGCAGTATTTT	CASSFSPHGTDTQYF